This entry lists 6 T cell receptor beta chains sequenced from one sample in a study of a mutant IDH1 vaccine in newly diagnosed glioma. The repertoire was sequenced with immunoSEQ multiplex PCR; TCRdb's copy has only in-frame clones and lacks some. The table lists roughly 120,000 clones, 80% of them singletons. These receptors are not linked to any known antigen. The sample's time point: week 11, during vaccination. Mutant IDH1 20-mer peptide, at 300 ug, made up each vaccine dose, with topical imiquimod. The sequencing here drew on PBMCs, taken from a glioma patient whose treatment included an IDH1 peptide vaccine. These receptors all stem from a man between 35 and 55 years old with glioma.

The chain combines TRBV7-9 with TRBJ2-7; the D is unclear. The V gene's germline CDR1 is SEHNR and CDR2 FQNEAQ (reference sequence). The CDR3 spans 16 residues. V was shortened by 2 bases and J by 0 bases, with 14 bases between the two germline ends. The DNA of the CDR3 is TGTGCCAGCAGCTTACTAACGACGACGAGCTCCTACGAGCAGTACTTC. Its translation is CASSLLTTTSSYEQYF. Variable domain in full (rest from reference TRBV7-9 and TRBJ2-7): DTGVSQNPRHKITKRGQNVTFRCDPISEHNRLYWYRQTLGQGPEFLTYFQNEAQLEKSRLLSDRFSAERPKGSFSTLEIQRTEQGDSAMYLCASSLLTTTSSYEQYFGPGTRLTVT.

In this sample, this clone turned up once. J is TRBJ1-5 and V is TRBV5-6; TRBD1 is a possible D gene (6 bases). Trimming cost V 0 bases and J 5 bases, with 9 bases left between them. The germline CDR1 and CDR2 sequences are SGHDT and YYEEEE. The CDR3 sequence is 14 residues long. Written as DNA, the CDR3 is TGTGCCAGCAGCTTGGCACAGGGAGATCAGCCCCAGCATTTT. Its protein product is CASSLAQGDQPQHF. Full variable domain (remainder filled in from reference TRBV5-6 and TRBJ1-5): DAGVTQSPTHLIKTRGQQVTLRCSPKSGHDTVSWYQQALGQGPQFIFQYYEEEERQRGNFPDRFSGHQFPNYSSELNVNALLLGDSALYLCASSLAQGDQPQHFGDGTRLSIL.

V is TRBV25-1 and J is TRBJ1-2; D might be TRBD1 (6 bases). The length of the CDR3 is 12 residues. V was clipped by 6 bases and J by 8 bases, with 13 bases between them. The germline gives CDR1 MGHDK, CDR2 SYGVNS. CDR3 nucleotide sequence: TGTGCCAGCAGCCACAGGGTAGAGGGCTACACCTTC. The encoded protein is CASSHRVEGYTF.

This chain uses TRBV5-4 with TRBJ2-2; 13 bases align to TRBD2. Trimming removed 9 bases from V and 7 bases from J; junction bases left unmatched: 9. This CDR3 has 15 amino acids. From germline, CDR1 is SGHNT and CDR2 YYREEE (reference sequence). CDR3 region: CAIWTSGSVIGELFF. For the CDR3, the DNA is TGTGCCATCTGGACTAGCGGGAGTGTTATCGGGGAGCTGTTTTTT.

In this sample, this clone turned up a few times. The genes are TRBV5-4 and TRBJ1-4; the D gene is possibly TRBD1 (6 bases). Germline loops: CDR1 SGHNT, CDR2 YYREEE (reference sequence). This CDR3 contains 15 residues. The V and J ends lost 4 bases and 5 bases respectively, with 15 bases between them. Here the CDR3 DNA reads TGTGCCAGCAGCATCAACCCAACAGGGAATGAAAAACTGTTTTTT. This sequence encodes CASSINPTGNEKLFF.

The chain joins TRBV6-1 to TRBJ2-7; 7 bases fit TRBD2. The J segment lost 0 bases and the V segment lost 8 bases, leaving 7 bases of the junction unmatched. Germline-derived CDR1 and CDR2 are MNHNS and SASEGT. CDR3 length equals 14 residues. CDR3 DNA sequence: TGTGCCAGCGCGACCGGGGGGAGCTCCTACGAGCAGTACTTC. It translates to CASATGGSSYEQYF.